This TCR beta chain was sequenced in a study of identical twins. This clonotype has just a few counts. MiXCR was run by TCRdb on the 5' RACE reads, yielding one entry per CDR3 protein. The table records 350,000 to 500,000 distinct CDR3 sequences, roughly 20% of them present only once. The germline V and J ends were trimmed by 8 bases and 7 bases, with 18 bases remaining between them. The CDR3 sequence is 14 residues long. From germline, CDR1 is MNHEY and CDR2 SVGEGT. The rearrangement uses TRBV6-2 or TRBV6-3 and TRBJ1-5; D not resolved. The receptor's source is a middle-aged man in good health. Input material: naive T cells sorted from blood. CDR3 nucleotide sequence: TGTGCCAGCGTATACGGCCCGGCCGGGCAGCCCCAGCATTTT. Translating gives CASVYGPAGQPQHF.